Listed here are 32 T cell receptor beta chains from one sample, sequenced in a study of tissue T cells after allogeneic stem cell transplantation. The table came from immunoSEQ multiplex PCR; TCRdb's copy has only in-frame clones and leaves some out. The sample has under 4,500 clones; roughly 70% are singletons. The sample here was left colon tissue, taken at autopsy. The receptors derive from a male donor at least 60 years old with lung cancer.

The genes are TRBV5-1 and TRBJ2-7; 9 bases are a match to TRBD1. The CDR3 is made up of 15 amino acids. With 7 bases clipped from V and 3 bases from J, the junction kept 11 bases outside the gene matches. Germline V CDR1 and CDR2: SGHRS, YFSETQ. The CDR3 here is CASFPGGTGHYEQYF. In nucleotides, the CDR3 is TGCGCCAGCTTCCCTGGGGGGACAGGGCACTACGAGCAGTACTTC.

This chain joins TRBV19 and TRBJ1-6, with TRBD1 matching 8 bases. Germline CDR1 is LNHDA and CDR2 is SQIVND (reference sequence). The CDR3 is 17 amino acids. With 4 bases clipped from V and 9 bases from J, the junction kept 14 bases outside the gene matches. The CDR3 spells CASSNPPGTGFGSPLHF. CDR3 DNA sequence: TGTGCCAGTAGTAACCCCCCCGGGACAGGATTCGGTTCACCCCTCCACTTT.

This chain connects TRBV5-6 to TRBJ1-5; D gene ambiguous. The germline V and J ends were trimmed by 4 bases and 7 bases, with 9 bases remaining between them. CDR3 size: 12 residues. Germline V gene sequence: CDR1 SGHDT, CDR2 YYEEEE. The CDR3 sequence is CASSRAGQPQHF. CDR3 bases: TGTGCCAGCAGCCGGGCGGGGCAGCCCCAGCATTTT.

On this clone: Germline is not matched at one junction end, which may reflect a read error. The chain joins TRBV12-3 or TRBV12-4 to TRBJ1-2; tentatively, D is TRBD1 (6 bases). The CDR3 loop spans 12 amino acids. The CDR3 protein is CASSSTQGGYAF. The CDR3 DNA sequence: TGTGCCAGCAGTTCAACACAGGGAGGCTACGCCTTC.

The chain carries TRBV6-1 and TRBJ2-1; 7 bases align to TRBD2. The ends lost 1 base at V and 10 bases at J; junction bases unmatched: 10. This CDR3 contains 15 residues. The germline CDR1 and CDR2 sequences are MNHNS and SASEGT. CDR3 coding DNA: TGTGCCAGCAGTGAAGAGGCGGGAGCCATAGGGGAGCAGTTCTTC. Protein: CASSEEAGAIGEQFF.

CDR3 sequence (DNA): TGTGCCACCGGGAGGACCTCCTACAATGAGCAGTTCTTC. This codes for CATGRTSYNEQFF. The V call is TRBV5-8, the J call TRBJ2-1; 7 positions agree with TRBD2. CDR3 length: 13 amino acids. V lost 9 bases and J lost 0; bases outside the gene matches: 3. From germline, CDR1 is SGHTS and CDR2 YDEGEE.

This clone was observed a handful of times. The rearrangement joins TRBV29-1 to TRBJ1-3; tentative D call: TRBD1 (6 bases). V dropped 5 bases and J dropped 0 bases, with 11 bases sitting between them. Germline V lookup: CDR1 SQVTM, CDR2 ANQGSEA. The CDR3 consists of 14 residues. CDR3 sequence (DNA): TGCAGCGTTAAACAGGGTTCCTCTGGAAACACCATATATTTT. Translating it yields CSVKQGSSGNTIYF. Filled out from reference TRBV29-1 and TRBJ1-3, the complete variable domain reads SAVISQKPSRDICQRGTSLTIQCQVDSQVTMMFWYRQQPGQSLTLIATANQGSEATYESGFVIDKFPISRPNLTFSTLTVSNMSPEDSSIYLCSVKQGSSGNTIYFGEGSWLTVV.

DNA for the CDR3: TGTGCCAGCAGCTTCGGAGGGACAGGGGTTTACTATGGCTACACCTTC. This gives the protein CASSFGGTGVYYGYTF. The chain carries TRBV7-9 and TRBJ1-2; 10 bases align to TRBD1. The J segment lost 3 bases and the V segment lost 3 bases, leaving 7 bases of the junction unmatched. Germline CDR1 and CDR2: SEHNR and FQNEAQ (reference sequence). This CDR3 has 16 amino acids.

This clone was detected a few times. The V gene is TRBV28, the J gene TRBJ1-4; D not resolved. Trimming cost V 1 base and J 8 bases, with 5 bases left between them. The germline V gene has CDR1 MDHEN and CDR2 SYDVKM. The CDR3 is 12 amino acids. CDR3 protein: CASSLSAEKLFF. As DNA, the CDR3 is TGTGCCAGCAGTTTATCCGCCGAAAAACTGTTTTTT.

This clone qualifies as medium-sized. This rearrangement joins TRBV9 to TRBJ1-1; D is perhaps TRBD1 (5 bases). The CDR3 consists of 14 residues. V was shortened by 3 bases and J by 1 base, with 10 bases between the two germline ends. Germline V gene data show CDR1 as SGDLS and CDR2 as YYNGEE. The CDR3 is CASSAGPTNTEAFF. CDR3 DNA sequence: TGTGCCAGCAGCGCGGGACCGACGAACACTGAAGCTTTCTTT.

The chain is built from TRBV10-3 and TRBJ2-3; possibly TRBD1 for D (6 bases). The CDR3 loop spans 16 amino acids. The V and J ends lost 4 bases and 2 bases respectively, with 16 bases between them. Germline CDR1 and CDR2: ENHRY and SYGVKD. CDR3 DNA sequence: TGTGCCATCAGTGCATCACAGGGCGGTTTCACAGATACGCAGTATTTT. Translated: CAISASQGGFTDTQYF.

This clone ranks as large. The CDR3 region is CASSQGRGSEQYF. Written as DNA, the CDR3 is TGTGCCAGCAGCCAGGGTAGGGGTAGCGAGCAGTACTTC. The chain combines TRBV3-1 (or the pseudogene TRBV3-2) with TRBJ2-7; D possibly corresponds to TRBD1 (5 bases). V lost 3 bases, J lost 6 bases, and 12 bases lay in between. The V gene's germline CDR1 is LGHDT and CDR2 YNNKEL (reference sequence). CDR3 size: 13 residues.

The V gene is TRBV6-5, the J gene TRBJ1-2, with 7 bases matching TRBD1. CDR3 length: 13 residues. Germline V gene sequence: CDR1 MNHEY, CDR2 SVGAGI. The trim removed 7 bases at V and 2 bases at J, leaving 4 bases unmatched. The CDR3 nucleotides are TGTGCCAGCACAAGGGGGCCGAACTATGGCTACACCTTC. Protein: CASTRGPNYGYTF.

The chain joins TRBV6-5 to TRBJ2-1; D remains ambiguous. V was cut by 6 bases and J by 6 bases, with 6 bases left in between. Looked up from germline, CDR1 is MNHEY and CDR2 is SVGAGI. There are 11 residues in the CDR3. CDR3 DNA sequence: TGTGCCAGCAGAATATTCAATGAGCAGTTCTTC. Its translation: CASRIFNEQFF.

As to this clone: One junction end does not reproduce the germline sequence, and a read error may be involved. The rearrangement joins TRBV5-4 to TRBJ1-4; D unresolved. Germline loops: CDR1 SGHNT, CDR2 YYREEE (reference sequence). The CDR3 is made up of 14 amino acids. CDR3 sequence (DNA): TGTACCAGCAGCTTAGGCGGAGGGAATGAAAAACTGTTTTTT. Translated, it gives CTSSLGGGNEKLFF. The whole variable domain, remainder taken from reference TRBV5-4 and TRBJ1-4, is ETGVTQSPTHLIKTRGQQVTLRCSSQSGHNTVSWYQQALGQGPQFIFQYYREEENGRGNFPPRFSGLQFPNYSSELNVNALELDDSALYLCTSSLGGGNEKLFFGSGTQLSVL.

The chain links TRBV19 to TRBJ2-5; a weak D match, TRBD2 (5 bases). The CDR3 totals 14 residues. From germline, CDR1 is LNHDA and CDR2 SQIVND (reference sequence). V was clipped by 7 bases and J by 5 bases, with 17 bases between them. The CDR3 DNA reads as TGTGCCAGTAAAGGGTGGCGGGCCGGGGAGACCCAGTACTTC. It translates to CASKGWRAGETQYF.

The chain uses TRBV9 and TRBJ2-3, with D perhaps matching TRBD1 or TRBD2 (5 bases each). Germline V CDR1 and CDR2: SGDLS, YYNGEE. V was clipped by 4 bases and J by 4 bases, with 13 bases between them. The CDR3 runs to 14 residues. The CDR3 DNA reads TGTGCCAGCAGCTCGGGACCAGCCGCAGATACGCAGTATTTT. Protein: CASSSGPAADTQYF.

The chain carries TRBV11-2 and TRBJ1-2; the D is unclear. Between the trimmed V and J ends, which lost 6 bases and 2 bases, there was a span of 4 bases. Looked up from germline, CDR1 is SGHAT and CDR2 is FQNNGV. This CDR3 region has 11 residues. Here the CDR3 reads CASSRNYGYTF. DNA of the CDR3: TGTGCCAGCAGTCGGAACTATGGCTACACCTTC.

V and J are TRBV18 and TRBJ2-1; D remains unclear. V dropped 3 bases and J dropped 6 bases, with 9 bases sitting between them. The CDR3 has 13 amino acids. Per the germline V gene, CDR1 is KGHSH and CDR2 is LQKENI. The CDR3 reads CASSPSAANEQFF. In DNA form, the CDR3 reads TGTGCCAGCTCACCTTCGGCCGCCAATGAGCAGTTCTTC.

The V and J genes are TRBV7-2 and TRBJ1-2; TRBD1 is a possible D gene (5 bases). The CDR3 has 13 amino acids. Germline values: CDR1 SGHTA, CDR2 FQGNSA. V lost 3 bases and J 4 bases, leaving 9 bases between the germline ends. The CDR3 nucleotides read TGTGCCAGCAGCTTCCCGGACATCTATGGCTACACCTTC. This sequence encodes CASSFPDIYGYTF. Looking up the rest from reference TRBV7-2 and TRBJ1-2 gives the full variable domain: GAGVSQSPSNKVTEKGKDVELRCDPISGHTALYWYRQSLGQGLEFLIYFQGNSAPDKSGLPSDRFSAERTGGSVSTLTIQRTQQEDSAVYLCASSFPDIYGYTFGSGTRLTVV.

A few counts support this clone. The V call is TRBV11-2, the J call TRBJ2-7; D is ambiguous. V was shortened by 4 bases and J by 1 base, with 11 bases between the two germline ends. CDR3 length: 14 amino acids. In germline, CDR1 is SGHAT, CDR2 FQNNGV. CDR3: CASSSRALSYEQYF. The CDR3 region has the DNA TGTGCCAGCAGCTCCCGGGCCCTATCCTACGAGCAGTACTTC.

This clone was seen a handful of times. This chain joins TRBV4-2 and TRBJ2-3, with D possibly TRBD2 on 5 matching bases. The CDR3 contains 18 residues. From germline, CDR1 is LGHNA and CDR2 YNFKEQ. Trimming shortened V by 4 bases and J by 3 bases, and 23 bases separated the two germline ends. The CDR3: CASSPSPASSEGTDTQYF. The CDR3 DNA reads TGTGCCAGCAGCCCATCCCCTGCTAGCTCCGAAGGGACAGATACGCAGTATTTT.

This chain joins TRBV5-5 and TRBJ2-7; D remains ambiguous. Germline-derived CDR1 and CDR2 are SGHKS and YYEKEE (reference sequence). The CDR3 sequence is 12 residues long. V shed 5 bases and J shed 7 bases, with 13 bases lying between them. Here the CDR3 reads CASSPTPGEQYF. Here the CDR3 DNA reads TGTGCCAGCAGTCCGACCCCCGGGGAGCAGTACTTC.

This CDR3 reads CASSISGGRNIQYF. CDR3 nucleotides: TGTGCCAGCAGCATAAGCGGGGGGCGGAACATTCAGTACTTC. The V call is TRBV7-2, the J call TRBJ2-4, with 9 bases that match TRBD2. CDR3 length: 14 amino acids. J was trimmed by 7 bases and V by 5 bases; bases with no gene match: 6. In germline, CDR1 is SGHTA, CDR2 FQGNSA.

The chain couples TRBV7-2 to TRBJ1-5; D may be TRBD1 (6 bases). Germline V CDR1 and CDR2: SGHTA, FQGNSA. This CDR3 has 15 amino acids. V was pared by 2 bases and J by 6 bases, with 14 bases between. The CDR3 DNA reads TGTGCCAGCAGCTTAACGGGGGGCCAGGGTCAGCCCCAGCATTTT. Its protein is CASSLTGGQGQPQHF.

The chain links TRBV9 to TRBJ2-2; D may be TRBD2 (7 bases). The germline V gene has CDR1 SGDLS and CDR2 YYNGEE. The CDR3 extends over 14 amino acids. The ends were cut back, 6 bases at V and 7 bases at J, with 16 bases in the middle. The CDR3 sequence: CASNSGGRGGELFF. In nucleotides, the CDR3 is TGTGCCAGCAATTCGGGGGGCCGCGGCGGGGAGCTGTTTTTT.

The CDR3: CASSPYGRGQYEQYF. The CDR3 bases are TGTGCCAGCTCACCATATGGCAGGGGGCAGTACGAGCAGTACTTC. The rearrangement links TRBV18 to TRBJ2-7; TRBD1 matches 8 bases. J lost 4 bases, V lost 2 bases, and 7 bases had no gene match. Per the germline V gene, CDR1 is KGHSH and CDR2 is LQKENI. This CDR3 spans 15 amino acids.

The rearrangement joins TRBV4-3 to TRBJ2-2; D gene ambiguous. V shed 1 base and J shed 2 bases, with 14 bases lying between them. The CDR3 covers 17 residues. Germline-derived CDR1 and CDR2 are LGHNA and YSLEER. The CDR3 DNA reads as TGCGCCAGCAGCCAAGTTATTGGCACCCTCAACACCGGGGAGCTGTTTTTT. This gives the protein CASSQVIGTLNTGELFF.

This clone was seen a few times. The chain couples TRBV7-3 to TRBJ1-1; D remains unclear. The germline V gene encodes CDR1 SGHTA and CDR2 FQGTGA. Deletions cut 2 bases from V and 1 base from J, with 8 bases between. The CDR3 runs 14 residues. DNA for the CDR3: TGTGCCAGCAGCTTATACCCCGCGAACACTGAAGCTTTCTTT. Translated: CASSLYPANTEAFF.

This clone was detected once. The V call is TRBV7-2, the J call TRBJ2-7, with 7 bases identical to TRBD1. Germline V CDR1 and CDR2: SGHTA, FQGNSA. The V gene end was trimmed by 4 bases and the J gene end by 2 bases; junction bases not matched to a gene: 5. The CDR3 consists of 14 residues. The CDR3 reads CASSSGQAPYEQYF. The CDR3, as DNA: TGTGCCAGCAGCTCCGGACAGGCCCCCTACGAGCAGTACTTC.

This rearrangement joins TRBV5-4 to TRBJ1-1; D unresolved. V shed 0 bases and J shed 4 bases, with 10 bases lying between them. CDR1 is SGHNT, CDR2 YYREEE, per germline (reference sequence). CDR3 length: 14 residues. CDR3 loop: CASSLVGSATEAFF. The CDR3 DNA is TGTGCCAGCAGCTTGGTTGGGTCTGCCACTGAAGCTTTCTTT.

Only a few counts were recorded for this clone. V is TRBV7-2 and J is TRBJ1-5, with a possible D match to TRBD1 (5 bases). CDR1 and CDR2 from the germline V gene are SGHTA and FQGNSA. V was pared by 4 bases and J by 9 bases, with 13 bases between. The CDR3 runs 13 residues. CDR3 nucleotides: TGTGCCAGCAGCTCAGCGGACACCCGGCCCCAGCATTTT. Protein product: CASSSADTRPQHF.